This TCR beta chain was found in a study of beta chain features in type 1 diabetes. The wider study: No age, gender or cell yield differences were seen between patients and healthy donors. Fewer than 110 million sorted cells were examined across all samples. General observations from the study: Insertions at VDJ junctions were less frequent in type 1 diabetes patients. These patients also deleted more nucleotides at the same junctions. Patients with Type 1 diabetes showed moderately but significantly shorter TCRB CDR3s in all four CD4+ subsets.

What was sequenced were expressed TCRB transcripts, since all of the isolated RNA had been reverse transcribed. Libraries were prepared by immunoSEQ multiplex PCR; TCRdb keeps only in-frame clonotypes and omits some of them. The table has about 290,000 clones, around 7.8% seen once. Comments on this clone: As yet, its antigen is unknown.

This sequence was found in a woman aged 18-29 years in good health. Material for sequencing was central memory CD4+ T cells from blood.

The CDR3 region is CASSLAGRSAKNIQYF. In DNA, the CDR3 is TGTGCCAGCAGCTTAGCAGGGCGATCCGCCAAAAACATTCAGTACTTC. V is TRBV7-9 and J is TRBJ2-4, with D hard to call. This CDR3 region has 16 residues. V gave up 0 bases and J gave up 1 base, with 10 bases separating them. The V gene's germline CDR1 is SEHNR and CDR2 FQNEAQ (reference sequence).